This passage covers 5 T cell receptor beta chains from one sample sequenced in a study of T cells in Graves' hyperthyroidism and ophthalmopathy. Amplification of TCR beta CDR3 regions used RNA as the template. HTBI primers were the set used in a first-round RT-PCR of the TCR CDR3. Via MiXCR, TCRdb re-called the multiplex PCR reads, giving one row per CDR3 protein. The repertoire holds 750,000 to 900,000 distinct CDR3 sequences, with 38% as singletons. Sequencing was done on a sample of blood. The receptors derive from a man aged 18 to 29 with Graves' hyperthyroidism.

This clonotype was seen only a few times. V and J are TRBV12-3 or TRBV12-4 and TRBJ2-7, with 7 bases matching TRBD2. The CDR3 has 14 residues. V dropped 3 bases and J dropped 0; count of bases not matched to a gene: 2. CDR3 DNA sequence: TGTGCCAGCAGTTTGACTAGCAACTCCTACGAGCAGTACTTC. It specifies CASSLTSNSYEQYF.

The rearrangement links TRBV6-2 or TRBV6-3 to TRBJ2-2, with TRBD1 as a possible D gene (6 bases). The CDR3 totals 15 residues. Germline CDR1 MNHEY, CDR2 SVGEGT. Trimming removed 4 bases from V and 6 bases from J, with 15 bases in between. Here the CDR3 reads CASSSTWDKPGELFF. DNA for the CDR3: TGTGCCAGCAGTTCAACGTGGGACAAACCCGGGGAGCTGTTTTTT.

This clonotype occurred once. The CDR3 region has the DNA TGTGCCACCAGCGGGACCTCGGGAGGGCCTACAGATACGCAGTATTTT. This codes for CATSGTSGGPTDTQYF. This chain joins TRBV15 and TRBJ2-3, with 8 bases matching TRBD2. With V trimmed by 5 bases and J by 3 bases, 10 bases remained unmatched. CDR3 size: 16 residues. In germline, CDR1 is LNHNV, CDR2 YYDKDF (reference sequence).

The genes are TRBV5-1 and TRBJ1-5; no reliable D call. Trimming pared 1 base from V and 9 bases from J, leaving 11 bases between. The CDR3 has 13 residues. Germline CDR1 reads SGHRS; CDR2 reads YFSETQ. The CDR3, as DNA: TGCGCCAGCAGCTTGCCCGACGGCGGGCCCCAGCATTTT. This translates into CASSLPDGGPQHF.

The table lists this clonotype with a few counts. The rearrangement uses TRBV20-1 and TRBJ1-1, with D possibly matching TRBD1 (6 bases). The CDR3 has 17 residues. The ends were cut back, 3 bases at V and 4 bases at J, with 24 bases in the middle. CDR1 and CDR2 from the germline V gene are DFQATT and SNEGSKA (reference sequence). The DNA for the CDR3 is TGCAGTGCTAGTGAGGGTGGGACACGATGGGTAGTCACTGAAGCTTTCTTT. Its translation is CSASEGGTRWVVTEAFF.